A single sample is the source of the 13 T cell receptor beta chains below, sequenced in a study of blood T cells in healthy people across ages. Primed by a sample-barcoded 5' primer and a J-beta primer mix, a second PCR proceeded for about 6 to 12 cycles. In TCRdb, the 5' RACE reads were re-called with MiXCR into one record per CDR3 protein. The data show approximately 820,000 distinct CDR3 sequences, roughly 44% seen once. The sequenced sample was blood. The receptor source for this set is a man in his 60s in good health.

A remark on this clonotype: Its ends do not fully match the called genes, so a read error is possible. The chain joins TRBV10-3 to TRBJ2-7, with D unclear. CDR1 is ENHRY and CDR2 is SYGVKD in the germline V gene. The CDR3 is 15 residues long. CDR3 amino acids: CAISGGGEVTYGQYF. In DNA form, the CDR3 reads TGTGCCATCAGTGGGGGTGGGGAAGTAACCTACGGGCAGTACTTC.

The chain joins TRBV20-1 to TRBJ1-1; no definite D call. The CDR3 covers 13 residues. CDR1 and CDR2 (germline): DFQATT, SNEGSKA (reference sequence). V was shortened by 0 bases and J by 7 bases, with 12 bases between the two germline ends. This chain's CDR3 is CSARDSSGGEAFF. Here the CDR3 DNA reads TGCAGTGCTAGAGATTCATCGGGCGGTGAAGCTTTCTTT.

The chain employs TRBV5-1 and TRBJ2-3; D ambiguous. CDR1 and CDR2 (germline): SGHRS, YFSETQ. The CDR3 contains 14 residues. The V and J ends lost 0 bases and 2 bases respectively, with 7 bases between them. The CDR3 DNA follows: TGCGCCAGCAGCTTGGACCCCCCCACAGATACGCAGTATTTT. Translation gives CASSLDPPTDTQYF.

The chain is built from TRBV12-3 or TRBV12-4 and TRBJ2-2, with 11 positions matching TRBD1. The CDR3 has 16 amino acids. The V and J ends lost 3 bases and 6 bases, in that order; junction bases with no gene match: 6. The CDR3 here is CASSFLGTGGSGELFF. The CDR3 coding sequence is TGTGCCAGCAGTTTCCTAGGGACAGGGGGGTCCGGGGAGCTGTTTTTT.

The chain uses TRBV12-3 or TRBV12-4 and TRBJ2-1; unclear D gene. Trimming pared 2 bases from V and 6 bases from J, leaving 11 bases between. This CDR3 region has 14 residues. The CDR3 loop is CASSLSLDPNEQFF. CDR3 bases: TGTGCCAGCAGTTTATCACTTGACCCCAATGAGCAGTTCTTC.

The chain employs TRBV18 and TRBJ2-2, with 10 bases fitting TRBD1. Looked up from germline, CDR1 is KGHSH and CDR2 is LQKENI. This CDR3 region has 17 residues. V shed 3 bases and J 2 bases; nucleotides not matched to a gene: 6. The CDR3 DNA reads TGTGCCAGCTCACCTGACAGGGGGCGCTTAAACACCGGGGAGCTGTTTTTT. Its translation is CASSPDRGRLNTGELFF.

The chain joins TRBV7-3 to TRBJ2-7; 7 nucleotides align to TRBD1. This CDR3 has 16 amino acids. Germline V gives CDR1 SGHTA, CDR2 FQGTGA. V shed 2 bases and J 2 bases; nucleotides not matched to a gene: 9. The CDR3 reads CASSLPADRPPYEQYF. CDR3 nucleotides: TGTGCCAGCAGCTTACCTGCGGACAGGCCACCCTACGAGCAGTACTTC.

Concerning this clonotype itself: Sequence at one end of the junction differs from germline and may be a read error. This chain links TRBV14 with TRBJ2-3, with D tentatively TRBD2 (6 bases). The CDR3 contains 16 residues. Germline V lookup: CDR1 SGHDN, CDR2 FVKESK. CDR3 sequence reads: CTSSHWAGTSTDTQYF. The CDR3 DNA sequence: TGTACCAGCAGCCATTGGGCTGGGACTAGCACAGATACGCAGTATTTT.

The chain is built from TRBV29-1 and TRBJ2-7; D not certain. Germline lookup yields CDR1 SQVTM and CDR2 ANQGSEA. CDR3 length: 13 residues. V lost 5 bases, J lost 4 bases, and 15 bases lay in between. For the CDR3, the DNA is TGCAGCGTTTCCCCGGGTTCCCGATACGAGCAGTACTTC. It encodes CSVSPGSRYEQYF.

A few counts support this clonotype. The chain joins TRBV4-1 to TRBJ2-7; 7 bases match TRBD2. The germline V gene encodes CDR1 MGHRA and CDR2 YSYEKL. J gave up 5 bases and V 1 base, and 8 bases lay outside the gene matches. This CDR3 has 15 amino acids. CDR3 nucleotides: TGCGCCAGCAGCCAAGTGGTTGGGAGGGGAGACGAGCAGTACTTC. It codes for CASSQVVGRGDEQYF.

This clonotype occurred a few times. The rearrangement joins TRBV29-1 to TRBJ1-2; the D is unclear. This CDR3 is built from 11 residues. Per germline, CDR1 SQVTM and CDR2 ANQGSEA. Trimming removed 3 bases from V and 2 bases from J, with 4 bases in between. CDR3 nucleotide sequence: TGCAGCGTTGACAGCAACTATGGCTACACCTTC. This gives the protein CSVDSNYGYTF.

CDR3 residues: CASSEWDRGSYEQYF. The CDR3 DNA reads as TGTGCCAGCAGTGAATGGGACCGGGGCTCCTACGAGCAGTACTTC. The V gene is TRBV6-1, the J gene TRBJ2-7; D is possibly TRBD1 or TRBD2 (5 bases each). The V end lost 2 bases, the J end lost 0 bases, and 11 bases lay between the germline ends. The CDR3 has 15 residues. CDR1 and CDR2 from the germline V gene are MNHNS and SASEGT.

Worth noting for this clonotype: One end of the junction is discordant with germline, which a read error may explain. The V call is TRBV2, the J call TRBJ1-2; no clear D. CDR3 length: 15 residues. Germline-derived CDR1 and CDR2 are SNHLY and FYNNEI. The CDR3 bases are TGTGCCAGCAGGGAAGAGTACCTAACTAACTATGGCTACACCTTC. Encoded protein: CASREEYLTNYGYTF. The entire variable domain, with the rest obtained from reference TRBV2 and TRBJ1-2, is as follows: EPEVTQTPSHQVTQMGQEVILRCVPISNHLYFYWYRQILGQKVEFLVSFYNNEISEKSEIFDDQFSVERPDGSNFTLKIRSTKLEDSAMYFCASREEYLTNYGYTFGSGTRLTVV.